This TCR beta chain was documented in a study of T-cell memory formation after mild COVID-19. The CDR3 has 18 residues. CDR1 MNHNY and CDR2 SVGAGI come from the germline V gene (reference sequence). V trimming: 2 bases; J trimming: 0 bases; junction bases outside the gene matches: 5. One entry per CDR3 protein, called by TCRdb with MiXCR from the 5' RACE reads. The sample yields more than 250,000 distinct CDR3 sequences, over 15% seen once. This clonotype came up once. The rearrangement uses TRBV6-6 and TRBJ2-6; 9 bases align to TRBD1. The clonotype comes from a man between 18 and 29 years old who had mild COVID-19 (a few samples of this study predate the infection). Cell type and time point are not known. The specimen sequenced was PBMCs or a T cell subset sorted from them (not recorded which). CDR3 residues: CASSYPGGQGSGANVLTF. The CDR3 bases are TGTGCCAGCAGTTACCCTGGGGGACAGGGCTCTGGGGCCAACGTCCTGACTTTC.